These 32 T cell receptor beta chains came from one sample sequenced in a study of blood T cell repertoires in COVID-19. Sequenced by immunoSEQ multiplex PCR; TCRdb stores in-frame clones only, minus some. This table has 400,000 to 550,000 clones, roughly 89% appearing once. The material sequenced was peripheral blood. The receptors were sampled from a woman aged 25 to 39 with acute or convalescent COVID-19.

In this sample, this clone turned up once. This chain uses TRBV7-3 with TRBJ2-1; 8 positions match TRBD2. The V segment lost 5 bases and the J segment 7 bases; nucleotides outside the gene matches: 7. From germline, CDR1 is SGHTA and CDR2 FQGTGA. The CDR3 covers 14 residues. The CDR3 DNA sequence: TGTGCCAGCAGCCACGGGGGGGCCTCGAATGAGCAGTTCTTC. As protein: CASSHGGASNEQFF.

The chain employs TRBV9 and TRBJ1-2, with D unclear. Germline CDR1 SGDLS, CDR2 YYNGEE. The V and J ends lost 5 bases and 7 bases respectively, with 15 bases between them. The CDR3 sequence is 13 residues long. The CDR3 bases are TGTGCCAGCAGAAAAATCTTGACGGGTGGCTACACCTTC. The encoded protein is CASRKILTGGYTF.

V gene TRBV5-6 combines with J gene TRBJ2-3; 12 nucleotides match TRBD2. Per the germline V gene, CDR1 is SGHDT and CDR2 is YYEEEE. The CDR3 is 16 residues long. The junction had 7 bases not matched to a gene; V was cut back by 6 bases and J by 2 bases. CDR3 DNA: TGTGCCAGCATGCTAGCGGGGGGGTCTACCACAGATACGCAGTATTTT. This codes for CASMLAGGSTTDTQYF. The whole variable domain, remainder taken from reference TRBV5-6 and TRBJ2-3, is DAGVTQSPTHLIKTRGQQVTLRCSPKSGHDTVSWYQQALGQGPQFIFQYYEEEERQRGNFPDRFSGHQFPNYSSELNVNALLLGDSALYLCASMLAGGSTTDTQYFGPGTRLTVL.

The chain uses TRBV2 and TRBJ2-7, with TRBD1 matching 10 bases. The CDR3 consists of 15 residues. The germline gives CDR1 SNHLY, CDR2 FYNNEI. J was trimmed by 5 bases and V by 5 bases; bases with no gene match: 9. The CDR3 sequence: CASSRGGTGDDEQYF. The CDR3 DNA reads TGTGCCAGCAGTCGCGGCGGGACAGGGGACGACGAGCAGTACTTC.

This clone appeared once. The CDR3 DNA follows: TGCGCCAGCAGTAGGTTCGGCGGGACAGGGGGCGAGCAGTACTTC. The encoded protein is CASSRFGGTGGEQYF. This chain joins TRBV10-1 and TRBJ2-7, with 11 positions matching TRBD1. The trim removed 5 bases at V and 6 bases at J, leaving 9 bases unmatched. Germline V gene sequence: CDR1 WNHNN, CDR2 SYGVQD (reference sequence). The CDR3 contains 15 residues.

The chain couples TRBV6-5 to TRBJ2-7, with TRBD1 as a possible D gene (5 bases). The CDR3 contains 13 residues. V was trimmed by 7 bases and J by 4 bases, leaving 14 bases between them. Germline loops: CDR1 MNHEY, CDR2 SVGAGI. The chain's CDR3 is CASTRELTYEQYF. The CDR3 region has the DNA TGTGCCAGCACCAGGGAACTCACGTACGAGCAGTACTTC.

The CDR3: CASSLRGTPYGYTF. The CDR3 DNA reads TGTGCCAGCAGTTTGAGGGGGACCCCCTATGGCTACACCTTC. The gene calls are TRBV28 and TRBJ1-2; maybe TRBD1 (6 bases). Germline V gives CDR1 MDHEN, CDR2 SYDVKM. The CDR3 is made up of 14 amino acids. V was clipped by 3 bases and J by 4 bases, with 12 bases between them.

This rearrangement joins TRBV12-5 to TRBJ1-1; no firm D call. The V gene lost 7 bases and the J gene lost 1 base, with 10 bases spanning the gap. CDR3 length: 13 residues. Per the germline V gene, CDR1 is LGHNT and CDR2 is FRNRAP. The CDR3 nucleotides read TGTGCTAGTGCTGTCAGTCAGAACACTGAAGCTTTCTTT. Translation: CASAVSQNTEAFF. The full variable domain, rest sourced from reference TRBV12-5 and TRBJ1-1, is DARVTQTPRHKVTEMGQEVTMRCQPILGHNTVFWYRQTMMQGLELLAYFRNRAPLDDSGMPKDRFSAEMPDATLATLKIQPSEPRDSAVYFCASAVSQNTEAFFGQGTRLTVV.

This chain uses TRBV2 with TRBJ1-4, with 7 bases identical to TRBD1. CDR1 and CDR2 from the germline V gene are SNHLY and FYNNEI. This CDR3 is 15 amino acids long. V was clipped by 6 bases and J by 5 bases; unmatched bases: 9. CDR3 nucleotide sequence: TGTGCCAGCAGAACTTCCGGGACAGAGAATGAAAAACTGTTTTTT. It is translated as CASRTSGTENEKLFF.

Note on this clone: Other nucleotide sequences in the sample specify the same CDR3. This chain connects TRBV5-1 to TRBJ2-7; D is perhaps TRBD1 (6 bases). Trimming pared 2 bases from V and 6 bases from J, leaving 12 bases between. Germline V gene data show CDR1 as SGHRS and CDR2 as YFSETQ. CDR3 length: 13 amino acids. CDR3 nucleotides: TGCGCCAGCAGCTTCACAGGGTCGGGCGAGCAGTACTTC. This encodes CASSFTGSGEQYF. Variable domain in full (rest from reference TRBV5-1 and TRBJ2-7): KAGVTQTPRYLIKTRGQQVTLSCSPISGHRSVSWYQQTPGQGLQFLFEYFSETQRNKGNFPGRFSGRQFSNSRSEMNVSTLELGDSALYLCASSFTGSGEQYFGPGTRLTVT.

The chain combines TRBV20-1 with TRBJ2-5; possible D gene TRBD1, 5 bases. Trimming took 3 bases from V and 1 from J, leaving 9 bases between them. This CDR3 spans 13 amino acids. Per germline, CDR1 DFQATT and CDR2 SNEGSKA (reference sequence). This CDR3 reads CSASRTTQETQYF. In DNA form, the CDR3 reads TGCAGTGCTAGTCGGACAACCCAAGAGACCCAGTACTTC.

This clone appeared a few times. The chain employs TRBV6-5 and TRBJ2-1; TRBD1 matches at 11 bases. Germline V gene sequence: CDR1 MNHEY, CDR2 SVGAGI. The CDR3 runs 15 residues. V lost 0 bases and J lost 10; bases outside the gene matches: 5. CDR3 bases: TGTGCCAGCAGTTACTCCGGGACAGGGGGGGCCGAGCAGTTCTTC. This sequence encodes CASSYSGTGGAEQFF.

Only a few counts were recorded for this clone. The rearrangement uses TRBV20-1 and TRBJ1-6, with D tentatively TRBD1 (6 bases). V shed 3 bases and J shed 10 bases, with 13 bases lying between them. The germline gives CDR1 DFQATT, CDR2 SNEGSKA (reference sequence). This CDR3 is 13 amino acids long. The DNA of the CDR3 is TGCAGTGCTAGTAGGGGGGGAGGATCACCCCTCCACTTT. Translated, it gives CSASRGGGSPLHF.

V gene TRBV28 combines with J gene TRBJ2-3; maybe TRBD2 (6 bases). CDR3 length: 18 residues. V lost 6 bases and J 5 bases, leaving 27 bases between the germline ends. Germline V gene lookup returns CDR1 MDHEN and CDR2 SYDVKM. The CDR3 loop reads CASRRLATSPASGDTQYF. In DNA form, the CDR3 reads TGTGCCAGCAGGCGGCTTGCGACTAGTCCCGCCTCGGGAGATACGCAGTATTTT.

The rearrangement links TRBV9 to TRBJ2-5; 7 bases are shared with TRBD2. Germline V gives CDR1 SGDLS, CDR2 YYNGEE. J lost 6 bases, V lost 1 base, and 6 bases had no gene match. This CDR3 contains 14 residues. Written as DNA, the CDR3 is TGTGCCAGCAGCGTATCAGTGGGGGGGAAGACCCAGTACTTC. Translating it yields CASSVSVGGKTQYF.

The rearrangement joins TRBV6-6 to TRBJ1-6; D gene ambiguous. The CDR3 runs to 13 residues. Trimming removed 5 bases at V and 7 bases at J, with 9 bases between. CDR1 is MNHNY and CDR2 is SVGAGI in the germline V gene (reference sequence). The CDR3 bases are TGTGCCAGCAGTCGAGGTACAAATTCACCCCTCCACTTT. As protein: CASSRGTNSPLHF.

V usage is TRBV21-1 and J usage is TRBJ1-6. TRBV21-1 is deemed a pseudogene. The CDR3 has 15 amino acids. CDR3 sequence reads: CATASRSSYNSPLHF. Written as DNA, the CDR3 is TGTGCCACCGCGAGTAGAAGCTCCTATAATTCACCCCTCCACTTT.

V and J are TRBV18 and TRBJ1-2; D might be TRBD1 (5 bases). This CDR3 is built from 14 residues. V lost 5 bases, J lost 4 bases, and 14 bases lay in between. Germline V gene lookup returns CDR1 KGHSH and CDR2 LQKENI. The CDR3 DNA reads as TGTGCCAGCTCAGCAGGGTTAGAGACCTATGGCTACACCTTC. It is translated as CASSAGLETYGYTF.

This chain links TRBV28 with TRBJ1-5, with a tentative D call TRBD1 (5 bases). Germline CDR1 reads MDHEN; CDR2 reads SYDVKM. This CDR3 is built from 16 residues. V dropped 6 bases and J dropped 3 bases, with 18 bases sitting between them. CDR3 sequence reads: CASSLRRVDHNQPQHF. CDR3 DNA sequence: TGTGCCAGCAGCCTGCGCAGGGTCGATCACAATCAGCCCCAGCATTTT.

V and J are TRBV11-2 and TRBJ2-3, with no clear D. Germline V gene sequence: CDR1 SGHAT, CDR2 FQNNGV. This CDR3 has 13 amino acids. Trimming removed 3 bases from V and 1 base from J, with 5 bases in between. The chain's CDR3 is CASSFRGTDTQYF. As DNA, the CDR3 is TGTGCCAGCAGCTTTCGGGGCACAGATACGCAGTATTTT.

This rearrangement joins TRBV4-1 to TRBJ1-2; 8 positions agree with TRBD1. Trimming removed 8 bases from V and 6 bases from J; junction bases left unmatched: 5. This CDR3 comprises 12 residues. Germline CDR1 reads MGHRA; CDR2 reads YSYEKL. As DNA, the CDR3 is TGCGCCAGCTTCGGACAGGGCCATGGCTACACCTTC. Amino acid sequence: CASFGQGHGYTF.

The chain joins TRBV25-1 to TRBJ2-5, with D perhaps TRBD1 (5 bases). The germline V gene has CDR1 MGHDK and CDR2 SYGVNS. The CDR3 runs 17 residues. V was clipped by 0 bases and J by 5 bases, with 19 bases between them. The CDR3 DNA sequence: TGTGCCAGCAGTGAATATAGGCCCTATCTGGGGCCGGAGACCCAGTACTTC. Protein sequence: CASSEYRPYLGPETQYF. The variable domain in full, completed from reference TRBV25-1 and TRBJ2-5, reads EADIYQTPRYLVIGTGKKITLECSQTMGHDKMYWYQQDPGMELHLIHYSYGVNSTEKGDLSSESTVSRIRTEHFPLTLESARPSHTSQYLCASSEYRPYLGPETQYFGPGTRLLVL.

This rearrangement joins TRBV6-6 to TRBJ1-2, with D possibly matching TRBD1 (6 bases). This CDR3 contains 13 residues. With 7 bases removed from V and 0 bases from J, the gap between germline ends came to 9 bases. CDR1 and CDR2 (germline): MNHNY, SVGAGI (reference sequence). The CDR3 DNA reads as TGTGCCAGCAATCGGGACACTAACTATGGCTACACCTTC. It specifies CASNRDTNYGYTF.

The J gene is TRBJ2-3, the V gene TRBV9; D is possibly TRBD2 (6 bases). The CDR3 consists of 16 residues. V lost 4 bases and J lost 0, with 15 bases in between. Germline CDR1 is SGDLS and CDR2 is YYNGEE. The CDR3, as DNA: TGTGCCAGCAGCCCCGCGGCGGGGCTTAGCACAGATACGCAGTATTTT. It yields the protein CASSPAAGLSTDTQYF.

The chain joins TRBV30 to TRBJ2-5; maybe TRBD2 (6 bases). Trimming took 4 bases from V and 1 from J, leaving 13 bases between them. The CDR3 loop spans 14 amino acids. Germline CDR1 GTSNPN, CDR2 SVGIG (reference sequence). CDR3 sequence: CAWTGTASQETQYF. CDR3 coding DNA: TGTGCCTGGACCGGGACTGCTAGCCAAGAGACCCAGTACTTC.

The rearrangement uses TRBV7-9 and TRBJ2-5; D perhaps matches TRBD2 (6 bases). The CDR3 is made up of 16 amino acids. Trimming pared 0 bases from V and 2 bases from J, leaving 13 bases between. Per germline, CDR1 SEHNR and CDR2 FQNEAQ (reference sequence). The chain's CDR3 is CASSLAGRRGQETQYF. CDR3 DNA sequence: TGTGCCAGCAGCTTAGCGGGACGGCGGGGACAAGAGACCCAGTACTTC.

This chain uses TRBV28 with TRBJ1-3; TRBD1 is a possible D gene (5 bases). The CDR3 totals 15 residues. The V and J ends lost 5 bases and 2 bases respectively, with 13 bases between them. CDR1 is MDHEN, CDR2 SYDVKM, per germline. The CDR3: CASSHQGKPGNTIYF. CDR3 DNA: TGTGCCAGCAGTCACCAGGGAAAACCTGGAAACACCATATATTTT.

This rearrangement joins TRBV6-1 to TRBJ2-7, with D hard to call. Germline CDR1 and CDR2: MNHNS and SASEGT. With 6 bases removed from V and 5 bases from J, the gap between germline ends came to 14 bases. This CDR3 is built from 13 residues. This CDR3 reads CASRSTRKDEQYF. The CDR3 coding sequence is TGTGCCAGCAGATCGACAAGGAAAGACGAGCAGTACTTC.

This clone occurred a few times. The rearrangement joins TRBV10-1 to TRBJ2-7, with 9 bases fitting TRBD1. The CDR3 totals 14 residues. V dropped 2 bases and J dropped 3; count of bases not matched to a gene: 2. Germline-derived CDR1 and CDR2 are WNHNN and SYGVQD (reference sequence). The CDR3 region has the DNA TGCGCCAGCAGTGAGATGGGACAGGGCTACGAGCAGTACTTC. Its translation: CASSEMGQGYEQYF.

CDR3 residues: CASRTGGPYNEQFF. The CDR3, as DNA: TGTGCCAGCAGAACAGGGGGCCCCTACAATGAGCAGTTCTTC. The chain has TRBV27 and TRBJ2-1, with 9 bases identical to TRBD1. The ends lost 6 bases at V and 2 bases at J; junction bases unmatched: 2. Germline CDR1 is MNHEY and CDR2 is SMNVEV (reference sequence). This CDR3 comprises 14 residues.

The rearrangement joins TRBV6-5 to TRBJ1-6; TRBD1 might be the D (6 bases). V lost 4 bases and J 8 bases, leaving 15 bases between the germline ends. Germline V gene data show CDR1 as MNHEY and CDR2 as SVGAGI. The CDR3 consists of 15 residues. In nucleotides, the CDR3 is TGTGCCAGCAGTTTATTGCCAGGGGCGGATTCACCCCTCCACTTT. Translated, it gives CASSLLPGADSPLHF.

This clone appeared a single time. The chain links TRBV27 to TRBJ2-7; D unresolved. CDR3 length: 11 residues. CDR1 is MNHEY, CDR2 SMNVEV, per germline (reference sequence). With 5 bases removed from V and 1 base from J, the gap between germline ends came to 3 bases. The CDR3 bases are TGTGCCAGCAGTACTTCCTACGAGCAGTACTTC. Protein product: CASSTSYEQYF.